A single sample gave rise to the 2 T cell receptor beta chains below, sequenced in a study of T cell responses to AZD1222 COVID-19 vaccine. Assay: immunoSEQ multiplex PCR; the TCRdb copy retains only in-frame clones and omits some. Its listing shows about 140,000 clones. Sequencing was carried out using peripheral blood. All receptors derive from an adult in good health.

V is TRBV11-2 and J is TRBJ2-1; D uncertain. This CDR3 is built from 12 residues. The germline V gene has CDR1 SGHAT and CDR2 FQNNGV. V dropped 4 bases and J dropped 10 bases, with 11 bases sitting between them. DNA for the CDR3: TGTGCCAGCAGCTCGGTGGCCGAGGAGCAGTTCTTC. It specifies CASSSVAEEQFF.

Turning to this clone: Relative to the germline gene, one junction end is altered; a read error may explain this. V usage is TRBV2 and J usage is TRBJ2-3; 10 bases align to TRBD2. Germline CDR1 reads SNHLY; CDR2 reads FYNNEI. CDR3 length equals 13 residues. This CDR3 is CASIPGGTSVPIF. CDR3 coding DNA: TGTGCCAGCATCCCGGGAGGGACTAGCGTACCAATTTTT.